This TCR beta chain was recorded in a study of a mutant IDH1 vaccine in newly diagnosed glioma. The wider study: Across weeks 1, 3, 5, 7, 11, 15, 19 and 23, patients received a vaccination each time, eight in all. Earlier treatment was radiotherapy, temozolomide, or both, with most getting both.

Notes on this clone: Its antigen remains unknown.

Time point denoted: week 23, last vaccination. All doses held 300 ug of mutant IDH1 20-mer peptide, with topical imiquimod. Those who donated had recent WHO grade 3 or 4 IDH1-mutant, ATRX-lost astrocytomas. The germline V and J ends were trimmed by 5 bases and 8 bases, with 16 bases remaining between them. CDR1 and CDR2 from the germline V gene are MNHEY and SMNVEV (reference sequence). The CDR3 has 14 amino acids. The assay was immunoSEQ multiplex PCR, and TCRdb's table has in-frame clones only and misses some. The sample has tens of thousands of clones, approximately 87% seen once. This chain connects TRBV27 to TRBJ1-5, with D perhaps TRBD1 (6 bases). The sample was PBMCs, taken from a glioma patient whose treatment included an IDH1 peptide vaccine. The TCR sequence derives from a man aged 18 to 30 with glioma. CDR3 amino acids: CASSPLTGSKPQHF. The CDR3 nucleotides read TGTGCCAGCAGTCCCCTCACAGGGAGTAAGCCCCAGCATTTT.